The 11 T cell receptor beta chains below all came from one sample that was sequenced in a study of blood T cell repertoires in COVID-19. TCRdb keeps only in-frame clones here, not all; method: immunoSEQ multiplex PCR. Of over 200,000 clones listed, approximately 88% were seen once; the top ten hold roughly 30%. Sequenced: peripheral blood. These receptor sequences come from a man aged 35 to 55 with acute or convalescent COVID-19.

This clone was counted a single time. The V and J genes are TRBV9 and TRBJ2-7, with 7 bases fitting TRBD1. Germline trimming cut 7 bases from V and 0 bases from J; bases unmatched to any gene: 4. CDR3 size: 13 residues. The germline V gene has CDR1 SGDLS and CDR2 YYNGEE. In nucleotides, the CDR3 is TGTGCCAGCTCCGGGGACAGCTCCTACGAGCAGTACTTC. Protein product: CASSGDSSYEQYF.

This clone occurred once. The chain has TRBV18 and TRBJ2-1; D gene unclear. This CDR3 comprises 13 residues. V lost 1 base and J lost 5, with 6 bases in between. Germline CDR1 KGHSH, CDR2 LQKENI. The CDR3 nucleotides read TGTGCCAGCTCACCACTAGTAGACAATGAGCAGTTCTTC. The encoded protein is CASSPLVDNEQFF.

This chain joins TRBV6-1 and TRBJ1-1, with D perhaps TRBD1 (5 bases). CDR1 MNHNS and CDR2 SASEGT come from the germline V gene. The CDR3 spans 14 residues. The V gene lost 2 bases and the J gene lost 0 bases, with 7 bases spanning the gap. The CDR3 nucleotides read TGTGCCAGCAGTGAACAGGGCCTGAACACTGAAGCTTTCTTT. Its protein is CASSEQGLNTEAFF.

This clone appeared a single time. CDR3 bases: TGTGCCAGTAGTATAACTCGTACCGGCGGGGCCTACGAGCAGTACTTC. Protein product: CASSITRTGGAYEQYF. This chain uses TRBV19 with TRBJ2-7; D perhaps matches TRBD2 (6 bases). Trimming pared 2 bases from V and 2 bases from J, leaving 16 bases between. Germline CDR1 LNHDA, CDR2 SQIVND (reference sequence). CDR3 length equals 16 residues.

J is TRBJ2-7 and V is TRBV5-5; 7 positions match TRBD1. Trimming took 3 bases from V and 6 from J; bases not matched to a gene: 3. CDR1 is SGHKS and CDR2 is YYEKEE in the germline V gene (reference sequence). CDR3 length: 12 amino acids. CDR3 residues: CASSSQGPEQYF. As DNA, the CDR3 is TGTGCCAGCAGCTCACAGGGGCCCGAGCAGTACTTC.

CDR3 bases: TGTGCCAGCAGCCCGTATTTGGATACGCAGTATTTT. It encodes CASSPYLDTQYF. The chain couples TRBV7-6 to TRBJ2-3, with no clear D. Trimming left V 5 bases short and J 6 bases short, with 9 bases between. CDR3 length equals 12 residues. Per germline, CDR1 SGHVS and CDR2 FNYEAQ.

The chain is built from TRBV19 and TRBJ2-1, with D maybe TRBD2 (6 bases). The germline gives CDR1 LNHDA, CDR2 SQIVND (reference sequence). Trimming stripped 8 bases from V and 10 bases from J, with 30 bases between. This CDR3 spans 17 amino acids. DNA of the CDR3: TGTGCCAGTCGAGGAGTCGAGACCAAGTCAACCCGGGGGGAGCAGTTCTTC. Protein sequence: CASRGVETKSTRGEQFF.

This chain joins TRBV7-2 and TRBJ2-2; D may be TRBD2 (6 bases). The CDR3 extends over 14 amino acids. V lost 3 bases and J 7 bases, leaving 12 bases between the germline ends. Germline V gene sequence: CDR1 SGHTA, CDR2 FQGNSA. The CDR3 DNA follows: TGTGCCAGCAGCTTCTCGTTGGGGGGCGGGGAGCTGTTTTTT. Amino acids: CASSFSLGGGELFF. The variable domain in full, with the rest retrieved from reference TRBV7-2 and TRBJ2-2, is GAGVSQSPSNKVTEKGKDVELRCDPISGHTALYWYRQSLGQGLEFLIYFQGNSAPDKSGLPSDRFSAERTGGSVSTLTIQRTQQEDSAVYLCASSFSLGGGELFFGEGSRLTVL.

This clone was seen a handful of times. The V gene is TRBV7-8, the J gene TRBJ1-2; tentatively, D is TRBD1 (6 bases). Germline V gene sequence: CDR1 SGHVS, CDR2 FQNEAQ. V was cut by 0 bases and J by 2 bases, with 7 bases left in between. The CDR3 spans 14 residues. This CDR3 is CASSLADSNYGYTF. The DNA of the CDR3 is TGTGCCAGCAGCTTAGCGGACAGCAACTATGGCTACACCTTC.

The genes are TRBV27 and TRBJ1-2; 8 bases are a match to TRBD1. This CDR3 has 14 amino acids. Per germline, CDR1 MNHEY and CDR2 SMNVEV (reference sequence). V shed 3 bases, J shed 3 bases, and the junction held 3 bases outside the gene matches. As DNA, the CDR3 is TGTGCCAGCAGTTTGGACAGGGCCGACTATGGCTACACCTTC. Translation: CASSLDRADYGYTF.

The chain is built from TRBV10-3 and TRBJ2-7; the match to TRBD2 covers 9 bases. The junction had 16 bases not matched to a gene; V was cut back by 1 base and J by 6 bases. CDR3 length: 18 residues. Per the germline V gene, CDR1 is ENHRY and CDR2 is SYGVKD. This chain's CDR3 is CAISEFLAGPAILSEQYF. The CDR3, as DNA: TGTGCCATCAGTGAGTTCCTAGCGGGGCCAGCCATTCTTTCCGAGCAGTACTTC.